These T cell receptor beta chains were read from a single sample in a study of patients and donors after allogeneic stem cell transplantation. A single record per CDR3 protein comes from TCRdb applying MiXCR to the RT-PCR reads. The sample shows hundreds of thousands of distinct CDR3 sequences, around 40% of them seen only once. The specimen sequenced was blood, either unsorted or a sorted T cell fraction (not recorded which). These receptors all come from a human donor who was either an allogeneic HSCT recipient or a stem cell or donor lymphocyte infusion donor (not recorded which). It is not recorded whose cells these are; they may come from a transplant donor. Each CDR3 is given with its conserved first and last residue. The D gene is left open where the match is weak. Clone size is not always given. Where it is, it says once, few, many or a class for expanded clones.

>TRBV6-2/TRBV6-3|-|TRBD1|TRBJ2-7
CASSYPLGQGSSYEQYF
TGTGCCAGCAGTTACCCATTGGGACAGGGGTCATCCTACGAGCAGTACTTC
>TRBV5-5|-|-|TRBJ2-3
CASSLWGRTHTDTQYF
TGTGCCAGCAGCTTGTGGGGCCGGACCCACACAGATACGCAGTATTTT
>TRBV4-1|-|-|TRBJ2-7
CASSPGGERPYEQYF
TGCGCCAGCAGCCCGGGCGGAGAGAGACCCTACGAGCAGTACTTC
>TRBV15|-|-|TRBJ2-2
CATSRERLANTGELFF
TGTGCCACCAGCAGAGAGAGACTAGCGAACACCGGGGAGCTGTTTTTT
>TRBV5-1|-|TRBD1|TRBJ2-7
CASSLGQGDNEQYF
TGCGCCAGCAGCTTGGGACAGGGTGACAACGAGCAGTACTTC
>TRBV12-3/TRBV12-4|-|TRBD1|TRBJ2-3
CASSGDRDTDTQYF
TGTGCCAGCAGTGGGGACAGGGACACAGATACGCAGTATTTT
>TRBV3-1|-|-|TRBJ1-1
CASSQRQVPTEAFF
TGTGCCAGCAGCCAAAGACAGGTTCCCACTGAAGCTTTCTTT
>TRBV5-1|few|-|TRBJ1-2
CASSLTTPSTNYGYTF
TGCGCCAGCAGCTTGACAACACCCTCAACTAACTATGGCTACACCTTC
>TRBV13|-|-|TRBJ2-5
CASSAMARGPWETQYF
TGTGCCAGCAGCGCAATGGCCCGGGGGCCTTGGGAGACCCAGTACTTC
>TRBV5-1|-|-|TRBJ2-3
CASSLVRDSGTDTQYF
TGCGCCAGCAGCTTGGTCCGGGATTCAGGCACAGATACGCAGTATTTT
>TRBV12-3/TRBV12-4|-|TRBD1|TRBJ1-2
CASSFTGTGGNYGYTF
TGTGCCAGCAGTTTCACGGGGACAGGGGGAAACTATGGCTACACCTTC
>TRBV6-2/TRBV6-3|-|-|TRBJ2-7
CASSYSTWDEQYF
TGTGCCAGCAGTTACTCGACTTGGGACGAGCAGTACTTC
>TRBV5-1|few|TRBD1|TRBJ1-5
CASSQTGGAQPQHF
TGCGCCAGCAGCCAGACAGGGGGCGCCCAGCCCCAGCATTTT
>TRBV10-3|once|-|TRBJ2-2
CAILDREGTGELFF
TGTGCCATCCTGGACAGGGAGGGGACCGGGGAGCTGTTTTTT
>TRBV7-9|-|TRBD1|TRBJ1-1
CASSPRTGGRDAFF
TGTGCCAGCAGCCCCAGGACAGGGGGGCGCGACGCTTTCTTT
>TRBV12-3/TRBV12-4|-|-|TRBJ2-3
CASSHRGADTQYF
TGTGCCAGCAGCCACAGAGGTGCAGATACGCAGTATTTT
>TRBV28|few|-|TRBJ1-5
CASREEGGGSNQPQHF
TGTGCCAGCAGAGAGGAGGGAGGCGGAAGCAATCAGCCCCAGCATTTT
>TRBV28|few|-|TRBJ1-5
CASSRTYSNQPQHF
TGTGCCAGCAGTCGGACATATAGCAATCAGCCCCAGCATTTT
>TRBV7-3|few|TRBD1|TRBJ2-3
CASSIVRGDTQYF
TGTGCCAGCAGCATCGTCAGGGGGGATACGCAGTATTTT
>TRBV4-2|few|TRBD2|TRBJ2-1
CASSPGTSGGDNEQFF
TGTGCCAGCAGCCCAGGGACTAGCGGGGGGGACAATGAGCAGTTCTTC
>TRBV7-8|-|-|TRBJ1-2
CASRPGSNYGYTF
TGTGCCAGCAGACCAGGGAGTAACTATGGCTACACCTTC
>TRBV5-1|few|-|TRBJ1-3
CASSFDSYVGNTIYF
TGCGCCAGCAGCTTTGACAGTTACGTCGGAAACACCATATATTTT
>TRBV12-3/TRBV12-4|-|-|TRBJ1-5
CASGRRGGQPQHF
TGTGCCAGCGGAAGGAGGGGCGGTCAGCCCCAGCATTTT
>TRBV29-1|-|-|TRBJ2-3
CSVIPRTDTQYF
TGCAGCGTCATCCCACGCACAGATACGCAGTATTTT
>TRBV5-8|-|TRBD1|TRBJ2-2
CASSLGTGGRWRTGELFF
TGTGCCAGCAGCTTGGGGACAGGAGGTCGTTGGAGGACCGGGGAGCTGTTTTTT
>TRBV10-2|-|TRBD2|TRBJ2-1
CASSGDLAGGPNSYNEQFF
TGCGCCAGCAGTGGAGATCTAGCGGGGGGGCCTAACTCCTACAATGAGCAGTTCTTC
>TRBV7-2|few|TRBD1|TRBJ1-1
CASSPGQGVLAEAFF
TGTGCCAGCAGCCCCGGGCAGGGGGTTCTGGCTGAAGCTTTCTTT
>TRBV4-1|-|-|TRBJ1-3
CASSQVPPEASGNTIYF
TGCGCCAGCAGCCAAGTTCCGCCGGAAGCCTCTGGAAACACCATATATTTT
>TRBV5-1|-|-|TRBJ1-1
CASSLKGRTEAFF
TGCGCCAGCAGCTTGAAAGGGCGCACTGAAGCTTTCTTT
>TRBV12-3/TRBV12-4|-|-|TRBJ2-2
CASRQGNTGELFF
TGTGCCAGCAGGCAGGGGAACACCGGGGAGCTGTTTTTT
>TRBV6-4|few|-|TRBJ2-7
CASSLRVSYEQYF
TGTGCCAGCAGTTTGAGGGTGTCCTACGAGCAGTACTTC
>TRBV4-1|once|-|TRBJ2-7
CASSQEDADEQYF
TGCGCCAGCAGCCAAGAGGACGCCGACGAGCAGTACTTC
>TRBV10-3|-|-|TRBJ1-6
CAIRSTGLGSPLHF
TGTGCCATCAGAAGTACAGGGCTTGGTTCACCCCTCCACTTT
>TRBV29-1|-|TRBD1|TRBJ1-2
CSVSRDRGMDGYTF
TGCAGCGTTAGCCGGGACAGGGGAATGGATGGCTACACCTTC
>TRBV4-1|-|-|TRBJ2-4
CASSQVPGENIQYF
TGCGCCAGCAGCCAAGTTCCCGGGGAAAACATTCAGTACTTC
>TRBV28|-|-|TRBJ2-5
CASSLWQARETQYF
TGTGCCAGCAGTTTATGGCAGGCGCGGGAGACCCAGTACTTC
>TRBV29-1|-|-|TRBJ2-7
CSAGTGLSYEQYF
TGCAGCGCGGGAACGGGCCTCTCCTACGAGCAGTACTTC
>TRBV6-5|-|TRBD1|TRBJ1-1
CASTRDRGNTEAFF
TGTGCCAGCACCCGCGACAGGGGGAACACTGAAGCTTTCTTT
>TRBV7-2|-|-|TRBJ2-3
CASSASLGTQYF
TGTGCCAGCAGCGCAAGTCTAGGCACGCAGTATTTT
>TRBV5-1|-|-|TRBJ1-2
CASSLDIGPTLTNYGYTF
TGCGCCAGCAGCTTGGATATAGGACCGACTCTAACTAACTATGGCTACACCTTC
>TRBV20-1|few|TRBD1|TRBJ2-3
CSAGPRTGGTDTQYF
TGCAGTGCCGGCCCTCGGACAGGGGGCACAGATACGCAGTATTTT
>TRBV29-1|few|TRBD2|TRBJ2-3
CSVRGGTSGGDTQYF
TGCAGCGTCCGGGGAGGGACTAGTGGCGGAGATACGCAGTATTTT
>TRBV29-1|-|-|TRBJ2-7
CSILHAYEQYF
TGCAGCATACTACATGCCTACGAGCAGTACTTC
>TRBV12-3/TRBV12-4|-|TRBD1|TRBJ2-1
CASSWRTGGSYNEQFF
TGTGCCAGCAGTTGGAGGACAGGGGGCTCCTACAATGAGCAGTTCTTC
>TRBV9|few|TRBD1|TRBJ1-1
CASSAGRTGEVNTEAFF
TGTGCCAGCAGCGCGGGGAGGACAGGGGAGGTGAACACTGAAGCTTTCTTT
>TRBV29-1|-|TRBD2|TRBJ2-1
CSVSGGGAYNEQFF
TGCAGCGTGAGTGGCGGGGGGGCCTACAATGAGCAGTTCTTC
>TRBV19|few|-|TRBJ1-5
CASSMVGERRNQPQHF
TGTGCCAGTAGTATGGTCGGGGAGAGGAGGAATCAGCCCCAGCATTTT
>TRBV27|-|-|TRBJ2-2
CASNNQGRGTGELFF
TGTGCCAGCAACAACCAGGGAAGGGGCACCGGGGAGCTGTTTTTT
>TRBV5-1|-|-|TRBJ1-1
CASSLVSPNTEAFF
TGCGCCAGCAGCTTAGTATCACCGAACACTGAAGCTTTCTTT
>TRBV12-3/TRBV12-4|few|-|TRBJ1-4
CASSPRRGFNNEKLFF
TGTGCCAGCAGTCCGAGACGGGGCTTCAATAATGAAAAACTGTTTTTT
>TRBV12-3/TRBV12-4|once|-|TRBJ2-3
CASSLAAVTSTDTQYF
TGTGCCAGCAGTTTAGCGGCAGTTACTAGCACAGATACGCAGTATTTT
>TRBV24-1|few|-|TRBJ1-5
CATSEGDSNQPQHF
TGTGCCACCAGTGAAGGGGATAGCAATCAGCCCCAGCATTTT
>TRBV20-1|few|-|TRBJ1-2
CSARSRGLYGYTF
TGCAGTGCCCGGTCCCGGGGGCTTTATGGCTACACCTTC
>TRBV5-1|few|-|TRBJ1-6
CASSSDGTLSPLHF
TGCGCCAGCAGCTCGGACGGTACCCTTTCACCCCTCCACTTT
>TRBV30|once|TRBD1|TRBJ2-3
CAWRPGTGSTDTQYF
TGTGCCTGGAGGCCCGGGACAGGAAGCACAGATACGCAGTATTTT
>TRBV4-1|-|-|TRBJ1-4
CASSFDRTNEKLFF
TGCGCCAGCAGTTTCGACAGAACGAATGAAAAACTGTTTTTT
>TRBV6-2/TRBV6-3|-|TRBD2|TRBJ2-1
CASSSYGLAAYNEQFF
TGTGCCAGCAGCTCCTACGGACTAGCGGCCTACAATGAGCAGTTCTTC
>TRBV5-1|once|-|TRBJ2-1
CASSLGQPSSYNEQFF
TGCGCCAGCAGCTTGGGACAGCCCAGCTCCTACAATGAGCAGTTCTTC
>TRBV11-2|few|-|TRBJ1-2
CASSFSDSYYGYTF
TGTGCCAGCAGCTTCTCGGACAGCTACTATGGCTACACCTTC
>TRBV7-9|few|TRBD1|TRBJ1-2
CASSLNRGRGYTF
TGTGCCAGCAGCTTGAACAGGGGGCGAGGCTACACCTTC